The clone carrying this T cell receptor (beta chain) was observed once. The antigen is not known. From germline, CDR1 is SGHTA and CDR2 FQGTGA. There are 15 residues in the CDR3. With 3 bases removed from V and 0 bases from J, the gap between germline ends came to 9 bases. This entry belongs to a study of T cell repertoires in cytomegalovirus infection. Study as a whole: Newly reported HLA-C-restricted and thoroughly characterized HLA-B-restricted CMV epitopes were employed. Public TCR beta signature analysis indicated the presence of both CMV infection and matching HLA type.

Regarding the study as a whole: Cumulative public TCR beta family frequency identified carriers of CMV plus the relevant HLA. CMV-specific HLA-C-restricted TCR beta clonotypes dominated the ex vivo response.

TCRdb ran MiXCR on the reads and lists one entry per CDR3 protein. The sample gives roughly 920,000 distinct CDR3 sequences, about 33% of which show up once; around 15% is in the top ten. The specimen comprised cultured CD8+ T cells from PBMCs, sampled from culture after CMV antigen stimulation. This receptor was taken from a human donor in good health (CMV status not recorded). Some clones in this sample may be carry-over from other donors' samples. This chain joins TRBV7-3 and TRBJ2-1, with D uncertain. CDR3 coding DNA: TGTGCCAGCAGCTTCTACGAGAGCTCCTACAATGAGCAGTTCTTC. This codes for CASSFYESSYNEQFF.